There are a few counts of the clone carrying this T cell receptor (beta chain). The data are from a study of blood T cell repertoires in COVID-19. The repertoire was sequenced with immunoSEQ multiplex PCR; TCRdb's copy has only in-frame clones and lacks some. The sample holds about 370,000 clones, around 89% seen once. The CDR3 is 14 residues long. CDR1 and CDR2 (germline): SQVTM, ANQGSEA. Trimming removed 6 bases from V and 3 bases from J, with 14 bases in between. The chain joins TRBV29-1 to TRBJ2-2, with D maybe TRBD1 (7 bases). This clonotype was sampled from a man aged 18 to 29 who had recovered from COVID-19. Specimen: PBMCs or T cells enriched from blood (not recorded which). The CDR3 DNA is TGCAGCGTGCGCGGGACAGCTGACACCGGGGAGCTGTTTTTT. As protein: CSVRGTADTGELFF.